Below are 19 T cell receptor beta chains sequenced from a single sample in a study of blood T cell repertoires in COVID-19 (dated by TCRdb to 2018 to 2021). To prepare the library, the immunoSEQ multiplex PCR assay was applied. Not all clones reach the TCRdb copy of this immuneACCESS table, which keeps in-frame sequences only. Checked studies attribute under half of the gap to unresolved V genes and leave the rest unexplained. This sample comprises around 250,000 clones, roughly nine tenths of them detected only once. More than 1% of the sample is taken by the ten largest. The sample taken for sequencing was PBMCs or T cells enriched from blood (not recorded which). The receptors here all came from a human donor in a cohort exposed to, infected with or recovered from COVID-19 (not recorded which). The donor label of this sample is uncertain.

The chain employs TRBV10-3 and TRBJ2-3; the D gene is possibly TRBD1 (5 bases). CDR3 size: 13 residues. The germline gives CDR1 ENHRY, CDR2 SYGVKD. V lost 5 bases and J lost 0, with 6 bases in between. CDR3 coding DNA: TGTGCCATCAGTCAGGGTAGCACAGATACGCAGTATTTT. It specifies CAISQGSTDTQYF.

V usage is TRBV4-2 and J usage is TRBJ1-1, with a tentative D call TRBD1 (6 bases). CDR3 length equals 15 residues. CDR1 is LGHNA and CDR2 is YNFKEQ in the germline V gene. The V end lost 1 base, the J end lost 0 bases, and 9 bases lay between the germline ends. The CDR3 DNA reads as TGTGCCAGCAGCCAAGTGCAGGGGATGAACACTGAAGCTTTCTTT. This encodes CASSQVQGMNTEAFF.

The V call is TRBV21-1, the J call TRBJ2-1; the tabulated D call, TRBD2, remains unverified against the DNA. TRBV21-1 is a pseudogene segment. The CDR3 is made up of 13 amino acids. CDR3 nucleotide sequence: TGTGCCAGCAAGCAGCTAGCGGGGGATGAGCAGTTCTTC. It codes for CASKQLAGDEQFF.

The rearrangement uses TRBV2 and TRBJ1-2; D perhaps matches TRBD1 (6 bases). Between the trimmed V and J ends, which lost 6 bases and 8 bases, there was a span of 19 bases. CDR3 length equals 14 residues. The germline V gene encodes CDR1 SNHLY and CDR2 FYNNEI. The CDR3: CASSPQGSLLGYTF. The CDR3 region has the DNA TGTGCCAGCAGCCCACAGGGATCCTTATTAGGCTACACCTTC.

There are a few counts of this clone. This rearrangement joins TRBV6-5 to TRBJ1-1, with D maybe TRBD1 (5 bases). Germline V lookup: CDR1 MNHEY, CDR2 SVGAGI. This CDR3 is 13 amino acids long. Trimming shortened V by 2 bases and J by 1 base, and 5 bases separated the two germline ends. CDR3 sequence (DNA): TGTGCCAGCAGTTACGGACAGAACACTGAAGCTTTCTTT. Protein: CASSYGQNTEAFF.

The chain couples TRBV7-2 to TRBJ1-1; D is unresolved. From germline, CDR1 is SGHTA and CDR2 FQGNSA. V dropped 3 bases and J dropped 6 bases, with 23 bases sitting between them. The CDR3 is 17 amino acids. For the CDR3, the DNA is TGTGCCAGCAGCTTCCGTCACCAACCCCGAGGAATGGCTGAAGCTTTCTTT. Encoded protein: CASSFRHQPRGMAEAFF.

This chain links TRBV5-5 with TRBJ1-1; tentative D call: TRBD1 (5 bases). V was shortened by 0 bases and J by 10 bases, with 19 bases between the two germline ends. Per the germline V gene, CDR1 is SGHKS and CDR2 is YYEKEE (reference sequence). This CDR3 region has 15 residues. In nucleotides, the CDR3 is TGTGCCAGCAGCTTGGAAGTCGACGCCCGAAGGGGAGCTTTCTTT. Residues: CASSLEVDARRGAFF.

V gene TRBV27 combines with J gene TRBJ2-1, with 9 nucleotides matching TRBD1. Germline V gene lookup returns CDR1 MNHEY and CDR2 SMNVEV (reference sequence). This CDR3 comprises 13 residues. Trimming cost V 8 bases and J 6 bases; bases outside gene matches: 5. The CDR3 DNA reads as TGTGCCAGCCAGAGGACAGGGGCCAATGAGCAGTTCTTC. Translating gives CASQRTGANEQFF.

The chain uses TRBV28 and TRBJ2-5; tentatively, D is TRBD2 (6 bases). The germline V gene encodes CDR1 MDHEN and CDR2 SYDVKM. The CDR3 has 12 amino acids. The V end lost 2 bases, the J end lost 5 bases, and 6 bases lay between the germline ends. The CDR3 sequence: CASSLAGETQYF. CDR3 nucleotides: TGTGCCAGCAGTTTAGCGGGGGAGACCCAGTACTTC.

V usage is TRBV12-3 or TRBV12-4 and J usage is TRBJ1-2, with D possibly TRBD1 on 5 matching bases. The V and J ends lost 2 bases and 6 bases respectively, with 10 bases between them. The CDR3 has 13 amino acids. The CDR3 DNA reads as TGTGCCAGCAGTTTAAGACAGCTCAATGGCTACACCTTC. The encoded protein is CASSLRQLNGYTF.

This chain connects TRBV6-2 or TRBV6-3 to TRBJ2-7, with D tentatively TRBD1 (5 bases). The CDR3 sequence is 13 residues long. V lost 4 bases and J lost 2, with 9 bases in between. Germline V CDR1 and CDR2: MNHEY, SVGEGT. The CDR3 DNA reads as TGTGCCAGCAGTTGGGGCGGCCCCTACGAGCAGTACTTC. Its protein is CASSWGGPYEQYF.

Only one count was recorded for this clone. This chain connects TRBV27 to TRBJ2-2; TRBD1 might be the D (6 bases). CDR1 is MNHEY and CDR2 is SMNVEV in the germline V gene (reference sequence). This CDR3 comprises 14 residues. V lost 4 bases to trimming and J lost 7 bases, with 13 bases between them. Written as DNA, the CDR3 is TGTGCCAGCAGTTCAACAGGGATAGGCGGGGAGCTGTTTTTT. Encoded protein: CASSSTGIGGELFF.

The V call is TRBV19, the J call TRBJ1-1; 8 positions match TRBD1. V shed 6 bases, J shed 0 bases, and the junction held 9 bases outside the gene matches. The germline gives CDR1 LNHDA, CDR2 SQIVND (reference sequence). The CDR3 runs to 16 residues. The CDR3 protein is CASSLRTGRVNTEAFF. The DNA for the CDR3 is TGTGCCAGTAGCCTTCGGACAGGGAGGGTGAACACTGAAGCTTTCTTT.

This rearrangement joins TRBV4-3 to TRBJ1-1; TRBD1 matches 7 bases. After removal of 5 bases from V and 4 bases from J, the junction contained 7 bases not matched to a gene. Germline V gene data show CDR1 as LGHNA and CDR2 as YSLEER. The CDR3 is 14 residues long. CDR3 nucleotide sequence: TGCGCCAGCAGCGTAACACAGGGGCCCACTGAAGCTTTCTTT. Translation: CASSVTQGPTEAFF.

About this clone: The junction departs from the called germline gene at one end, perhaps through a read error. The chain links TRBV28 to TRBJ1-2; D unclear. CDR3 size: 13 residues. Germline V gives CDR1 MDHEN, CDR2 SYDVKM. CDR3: CASNLVQNYGYTF. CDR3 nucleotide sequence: TGTGCCAGCAATTTAGTACAGAACTATGGCTACACCTTC.

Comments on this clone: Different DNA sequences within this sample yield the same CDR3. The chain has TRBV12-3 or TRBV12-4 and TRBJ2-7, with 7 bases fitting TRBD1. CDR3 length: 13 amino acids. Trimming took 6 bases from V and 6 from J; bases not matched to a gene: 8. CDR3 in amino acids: CASSLLQGSEQYF. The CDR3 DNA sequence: TGTGCCAGCAGCTTACTACAGGGGAGCGAGCAGTACTTC.

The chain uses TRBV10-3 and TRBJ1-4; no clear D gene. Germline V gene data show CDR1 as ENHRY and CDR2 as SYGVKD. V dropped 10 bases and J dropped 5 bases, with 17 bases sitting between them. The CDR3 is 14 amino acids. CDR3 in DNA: TGTGCCACCGGGGAGAAGTTGGAGAATGAAAAACTGTTTTTT. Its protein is CATGEKLENEKLFF.

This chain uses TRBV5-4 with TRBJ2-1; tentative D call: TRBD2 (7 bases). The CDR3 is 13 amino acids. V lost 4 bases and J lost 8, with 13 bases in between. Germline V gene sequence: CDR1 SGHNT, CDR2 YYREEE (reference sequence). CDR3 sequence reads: CASSPPGGDEQFF. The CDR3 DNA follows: TGTGCCAGCAGCCCGCCGGGGGGCGATGAGCAGTTCTTC.

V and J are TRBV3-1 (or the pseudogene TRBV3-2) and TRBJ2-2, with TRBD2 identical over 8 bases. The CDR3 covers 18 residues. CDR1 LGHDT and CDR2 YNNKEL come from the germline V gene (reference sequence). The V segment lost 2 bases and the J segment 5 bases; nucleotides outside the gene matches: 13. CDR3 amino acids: CASSQSGAGGTRTGELFF. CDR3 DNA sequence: TGTGCCAGCAGCCAATCAGGCGCGGGGGGCACTCGGACCGGGGAGCTGTTTTTT.